The TCR beta chain under discussion was sequenced for a study of blood T cells in healthy people across ages. This clonotype was observed a few times. Its matching antigen is unknown. Whole-study results and caveats: It was found that TCR beta diversity correlated strongly with the percentage of naive T cells. Compared with aged donors, long-lived donors showed fewer expanded clones, suggesting selection.

The germline CDR1 and CDR2 sequences are MGHRA and YSYEKL. The CDR3 extends over 14 amino acids. Trimming pared 4 bases from V and 4 bases from J, leaving 11 bases between. For the second PCR, which ran for roughly 7 to 11 cycles, a sample-barcoded 5' primer and a J-beta primer mix were used. TCRdb redid the calling of the 5' RACE reads with MiXCR, one entry per CDR3 protein. The table includes around 1,500,000 distinct CDR3 sequences, 42% detected once. The receptor was isolated from a woman under 30 in good health. Sequencing was done on a sample of blood. The chain uses TRBV4-1 and TRBJ1-3; D gene ambiguous. The chain's CDR3 is CASSPSDRGNTIYF. The DNA for the CDR3 is TGCGCCAGCAGCCCCTCGGACCGGGGAAACACCATATATTTT.